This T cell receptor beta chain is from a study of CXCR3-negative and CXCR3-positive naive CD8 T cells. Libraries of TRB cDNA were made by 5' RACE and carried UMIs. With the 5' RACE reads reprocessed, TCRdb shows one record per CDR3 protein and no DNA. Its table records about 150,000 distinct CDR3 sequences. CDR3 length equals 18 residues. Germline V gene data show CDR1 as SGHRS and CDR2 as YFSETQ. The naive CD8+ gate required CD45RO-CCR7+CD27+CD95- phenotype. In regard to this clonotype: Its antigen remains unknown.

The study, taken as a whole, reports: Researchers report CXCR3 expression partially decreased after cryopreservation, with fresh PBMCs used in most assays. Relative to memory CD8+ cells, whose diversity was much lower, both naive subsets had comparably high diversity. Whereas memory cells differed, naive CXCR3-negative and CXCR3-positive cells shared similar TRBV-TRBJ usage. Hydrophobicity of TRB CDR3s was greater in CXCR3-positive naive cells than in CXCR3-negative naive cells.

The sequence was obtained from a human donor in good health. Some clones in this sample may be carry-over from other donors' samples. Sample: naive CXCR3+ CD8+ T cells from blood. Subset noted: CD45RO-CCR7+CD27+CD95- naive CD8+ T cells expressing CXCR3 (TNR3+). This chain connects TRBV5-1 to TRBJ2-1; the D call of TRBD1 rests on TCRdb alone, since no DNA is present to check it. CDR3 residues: CASSLVPPLSLRGNEQFF.